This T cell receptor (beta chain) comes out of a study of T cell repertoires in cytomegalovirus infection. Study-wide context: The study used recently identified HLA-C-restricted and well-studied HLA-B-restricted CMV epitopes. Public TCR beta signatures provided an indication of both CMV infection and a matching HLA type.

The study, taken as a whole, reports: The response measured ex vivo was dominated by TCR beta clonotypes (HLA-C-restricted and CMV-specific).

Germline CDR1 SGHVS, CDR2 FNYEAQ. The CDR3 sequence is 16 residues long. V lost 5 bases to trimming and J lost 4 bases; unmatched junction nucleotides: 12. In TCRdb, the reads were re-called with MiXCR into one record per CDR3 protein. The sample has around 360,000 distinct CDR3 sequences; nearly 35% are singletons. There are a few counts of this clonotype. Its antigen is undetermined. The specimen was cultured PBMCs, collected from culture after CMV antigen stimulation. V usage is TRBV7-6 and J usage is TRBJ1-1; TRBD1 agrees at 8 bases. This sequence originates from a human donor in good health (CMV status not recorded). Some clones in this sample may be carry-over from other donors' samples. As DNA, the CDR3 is TGTGCCAGCAGCCCAGGACGGACAGGGATGGGCACTGAAGCTTTCTTT. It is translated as CASSPGRTGMGTEAFF.